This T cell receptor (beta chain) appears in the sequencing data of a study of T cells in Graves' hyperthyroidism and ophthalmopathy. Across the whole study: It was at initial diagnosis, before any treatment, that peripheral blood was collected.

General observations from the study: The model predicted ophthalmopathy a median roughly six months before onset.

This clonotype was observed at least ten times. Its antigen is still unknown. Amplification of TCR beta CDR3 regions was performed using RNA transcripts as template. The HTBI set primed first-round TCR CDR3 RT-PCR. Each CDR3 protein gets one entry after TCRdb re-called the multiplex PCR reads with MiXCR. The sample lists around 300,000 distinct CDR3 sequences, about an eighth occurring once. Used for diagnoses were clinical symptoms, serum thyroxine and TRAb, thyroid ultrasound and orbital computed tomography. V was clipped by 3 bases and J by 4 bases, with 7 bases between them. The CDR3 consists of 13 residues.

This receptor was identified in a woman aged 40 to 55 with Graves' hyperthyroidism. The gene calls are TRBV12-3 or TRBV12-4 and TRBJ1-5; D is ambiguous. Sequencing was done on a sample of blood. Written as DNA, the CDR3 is TGTGCCAGCAGTTTGGCAAGGAATCAGCCCCAGCATTTT. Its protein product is CASSLARNQPQHF.